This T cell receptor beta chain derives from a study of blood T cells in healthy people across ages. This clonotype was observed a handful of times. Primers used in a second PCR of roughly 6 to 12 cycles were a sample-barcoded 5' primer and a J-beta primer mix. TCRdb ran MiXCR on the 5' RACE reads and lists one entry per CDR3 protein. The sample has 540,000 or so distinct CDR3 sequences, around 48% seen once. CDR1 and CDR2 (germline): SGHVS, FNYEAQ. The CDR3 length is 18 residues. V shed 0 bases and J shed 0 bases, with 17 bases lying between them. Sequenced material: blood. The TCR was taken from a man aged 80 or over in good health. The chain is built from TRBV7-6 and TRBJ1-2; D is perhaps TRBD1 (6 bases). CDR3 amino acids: CASSLASAAGDPNYGYTF. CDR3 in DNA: TGTGCCAGCAGCTTAGCTTCGGCGGCAGGGGACCCTAACTATGGCTACACCTTC.